Reported below is one TCR beta chain. The junction departs from germline at one end; a sequencing error may be responsible. The record originates from a study of T cell repertoires in cytomegalovirus infection. About the research overall: Both CMV infection and a matching HLA type were indicated by public TCR beta signatures.

Germline CDR1 is SGHVS and CDR2 is FQNEAQ. This CDR3 comprises 15 residues. TCRdb itself ran the reads through MiXCR, one entry per CDR3 protein. The sample holds hundreds of thousands of distinct CDR3 sequences, roughly 30% seen once. Sequencing used PBMCs. This sequence originates from a human donor in good health (CMV status not recorded). Some clones in this sample may be carry-over from other donors' samples. V is TRBV7-8 and J is TRBJ1-4, with D unclear. The CDR3 is CASSAGQALNDKLFF. The CDR3 nucleotides read TGTGCCAGCAGCGCAGGCCAGGCGCTAAATGACAAACTGTTTTTT. Variable domain in full (rest from reference TRBV7-8 and TRBJ1-4): GAGVSQSPRYKVAKRGQDVALRCDPISGHVSLFWYQQALGQGPEFLTYFQNEAQLDKSGLPSDRFFAERPEGSVSTLKIQRTQQEDSAVYLCASSAGQALNDKLFFGSGTQLSVL.